This is a list of T cell receptor beta chains from one sample in a study of cytomegalovirus exposure and HLA in healthy donors. Measured with immunoSEQ multiplex PCR; TCRdb has only the in-frame clones, and not every one. The sample contains more than 95,000 clones, less than 90% of which appear only once. Sequencing was done on a sample of PBMCs. These receptors all stem from a man between 18 and 35 years old in good health and CMV-seropositive. CDR3s include the opening cysteine and the closing phenylalanine or tryptophan. Each record gives: J gene, V gene, D gene, clone size, CDR3 protein, CDR3 DNA. D genes are given only for firm matches. Clone size appears in some rows only: once, few, many, or a class for an expanded clone.

TRBJ1-1,TRBV6-1,.,few,CASSEVGGVTEAFF,TGTGCCAGCAGTGAAGTAGGGGGTGTCACTGAAGCTTTCTTT
TRBJ1-2,TRBV18,TRBD1,.,CASSEREGQGTSYGYTF,TGTGCCAGCTCAGAACGGGAGGGACAGGGGACCTCCTATGGCTACACCTTC
TRBJ2-2,TRBV6-6,TRBD2,.,CASSRLRGLNTGELFF,TGTGCCAGCAGTCGCCTGCGGGGGTTAAACACCGGGGAGCTGTTTTTT
TRBJ2-2,TRBV27,.,.,CASSFGIGTGELFF,TGTGCCAGCAGTTTCGGGATTGGAACCGGGGAGCTGTTTTTT
TRBJ2-2,TRBV5-1,TRBD2,.,CASSPNTLAGGTGELFF,TGCGCCAGCAGCCCAAACACCCTAGCGGGGGGTACCGGGGAGCTGTTTTTT
TRBJ1-5,TRBV27,TRBD1,.,CASRTGVDQPQHF,TGTGCCAGCAGAACAGGGGTGGATCAGCCCCAGCATTTT
TRBJ2-1,TRBV11-3,TRBD1,.,CASSRKTGEHEQFF,TGTGCCAGCAGCCGAAAGACAGGGGAGCATGAGCAGTTCTTC
TRBJ2-1,TRBV30,.,once,CAWNGIYNEQFF,TGTGCCTGGAACGGGATTTACAATGAGCAGTTCTTC
TRBJ1-2,TRBV29-1,.,.,CSVDEEANYGYTF,TGCAGCGTTGATGAGGAAGCTAACTATGGCTACACCTTC
TRBJ2-5,TRBV29-1,.,.,CSVDPSAETQYF,TGCAGCGTTGACCCTAGTGCGGAGACCCAGTACTTC
TRBJ2-5,TRBV28,TRBD1,.,CASREGTGGRTQYF,TGTGCCAGCCGTGAAGGGACAGGGGGTCGGACCCAGTACTTC
TRBJ2-5,TRBV5-5,TRBD2,.,CASSLVLAGGQETQYF,TGTGCCAGCAGCTTGGTTCTAGCGGGGGGCCAAGAGACCCAGTACTTC
TRBJ1-5,TRBV23-1,TRBD1,.,CASSPPGQGRGNQPQHF,TGCGCCAGCAGTCCGCCGGGACAGGGGAGGGGCAATCAGCCCCAGCATTTT
TRBJ2-2,TRBV27,TRBD1,.,CASSFTGGAGELFF,TGTGCCAGCAGTTTTACAGGGGGCGCGGGGGAGCTGTTTTTT
TRBJ2-3,TRBV18,.,.,CASSPPAEASSTDTQYF,TGTGCCAGCTCACCACCAGCCGAAGCATCTAGCACAGATACGCAGTATTTT
TRBJ2-5,TRBV5-4,.,.,CASSFKLGHQYF,TGTGCCAGCAGCTTTAAATTGGGACACCAGTACTTC
TRBJ1-2,TRBV12-5,.,.,CASGLPLGAGYTF,TGTGCTAGTGGTTTGCCCCTGGGGGCTGGCTACACCTTC